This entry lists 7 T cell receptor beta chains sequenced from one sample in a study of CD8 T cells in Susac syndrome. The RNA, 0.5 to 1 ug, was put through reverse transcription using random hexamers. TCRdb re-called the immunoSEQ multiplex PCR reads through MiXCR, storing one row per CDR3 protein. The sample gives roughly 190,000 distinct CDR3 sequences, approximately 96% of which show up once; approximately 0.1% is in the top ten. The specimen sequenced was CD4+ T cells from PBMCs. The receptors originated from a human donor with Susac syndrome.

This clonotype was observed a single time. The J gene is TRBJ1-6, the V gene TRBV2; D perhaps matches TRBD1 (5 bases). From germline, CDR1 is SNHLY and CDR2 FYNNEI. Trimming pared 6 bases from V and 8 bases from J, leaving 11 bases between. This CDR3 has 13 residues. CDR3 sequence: CASRGESDSPLHF. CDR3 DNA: TGTGCCAGCAGGGGGGAATCGGATTCACCCCTCCACTTT.

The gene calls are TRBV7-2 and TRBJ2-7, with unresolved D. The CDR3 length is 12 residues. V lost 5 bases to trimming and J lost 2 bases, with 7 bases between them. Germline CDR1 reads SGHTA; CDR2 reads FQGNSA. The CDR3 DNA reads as TGTGCCAGCAGCACCCGCCCCTACGAGCAGTACTTC. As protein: CASSTRPYEQYF.

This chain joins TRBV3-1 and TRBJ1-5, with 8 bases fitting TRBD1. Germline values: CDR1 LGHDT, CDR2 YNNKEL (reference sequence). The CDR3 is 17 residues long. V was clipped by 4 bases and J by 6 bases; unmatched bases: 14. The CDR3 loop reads CASSPRQGPWFSQPQHF. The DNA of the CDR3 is TGTGCCAGCAGCCCAAGACAGGGGCCGTGGTTTTCTCAGCCCCAGCATTTT.

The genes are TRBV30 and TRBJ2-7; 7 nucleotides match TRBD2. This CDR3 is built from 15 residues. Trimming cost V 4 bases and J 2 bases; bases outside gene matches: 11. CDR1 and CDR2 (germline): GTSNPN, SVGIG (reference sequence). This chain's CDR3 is CAWTPRERLTYEQYF. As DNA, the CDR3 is TGTGCCTGGACCCCGCGGGAGCGGCTCACCTACGAGCAGTACTTC.

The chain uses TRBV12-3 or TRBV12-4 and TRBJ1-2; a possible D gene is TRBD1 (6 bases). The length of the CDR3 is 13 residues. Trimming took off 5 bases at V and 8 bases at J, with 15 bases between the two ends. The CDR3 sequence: CASSTTGSEGYTF. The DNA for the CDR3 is TGTGCCAGCAGTACGACAGGCTCGGAGGGCTACACCTTC.

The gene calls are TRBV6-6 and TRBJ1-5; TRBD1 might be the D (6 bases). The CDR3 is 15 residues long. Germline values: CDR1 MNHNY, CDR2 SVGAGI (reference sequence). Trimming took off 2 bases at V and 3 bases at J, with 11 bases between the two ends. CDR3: CASSYATGNNQPQHF. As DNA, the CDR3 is TGTGCCAGCAGTTACGCGACAGGCAACAATCAGCCCCAGCATTTT.

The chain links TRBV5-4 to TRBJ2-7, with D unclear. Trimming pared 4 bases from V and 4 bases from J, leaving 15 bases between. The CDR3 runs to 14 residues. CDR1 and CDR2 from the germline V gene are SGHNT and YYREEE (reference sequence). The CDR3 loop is CASSRLSSAYEQYF. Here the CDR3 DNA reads TGTGCCAGCAGCCGCCTCAGTTCAGCATACGAGCAGTACTTC.